This T cell receptor (beta chain) was captured in a study of blood T cell repertoires in COVID-19. About the research overall: Acute-phase and convalescent COVID-19 samples originated in the United States, Italy and Spain.

V lost 6 bases and J lost 0, with 9 bases in between. The length of the CDR3 is 14 residues. CDR1 is SNHLY, CDR2 FYNNEI, per germline. Per the original data handling: Quantification of nucleated cells was approximated via reference gene primer amplification. Only in-frame clones appear in the TCRdb table, and some are missing; sequencing was by immunoSEQ multiplex PCR. That table furnishes V, J and clone size, whereas the DNA furnished D and trimming. The table has 100,000 to 150,000 clones, 80% to 90% seen once; the top ten hold 18%. The J gene is TRBJ1-3, the V gene TRBV2, with a tentative D call TRBD1 (6 bases). The sequence was collected from a man aged 50 to 60 with active or convalescent COVID-19. The sequencing sample was made of peripheral blood. CDR3 amino acids: CASRGADSGNTIYF. In DNA form, the CDR3 reads TGTGCCAGCAGGGGGGCAGACTCTGGAAACACCATATATTTT.